Listed below are T cell receptor beta chains from one sample, sequenced in a study of long-term antiretroviral therapy in people with HIV. Assay: immunoSEQ multiplex PCR; the TCRdb copy retains only in-frame clones and omits some. The profile shows more than 25,000 clones, approximately 84% of them singletons. This specimen was unsorted PBMCs, taken 2 years after starting antiretroviral therapy. These receptors were taken from a man aged 45-65 years with HIV. The CDR3 runs from the conserved cysteine through the conserved F or W. The order of the fields is V gene, clone size, J gene, D gene, CDR3 protein, CDR3 DNA. D genes are given only for firm matches. Clone size, where shown, is once, few, many, or a class for clones that have expanded.

v_gene: TRBV5-1
abundance: NA
j_gene: TRBJ2-3
d_gene: NA
CDR3aa: CASSLAQLSTDTQYF
CDR3nt: TGCGCCAGCAGCTTGGCACAGCTCAGCACAGATACGCAGTATTTT

v_gene: TRBV7-8
abundance: NA
j_gene: TRBJ1-1
d_gene: NA
CDR3aa: CASSLGGSGTEAFF
CDR3nt: TGTGCCAGCAGCTTAGGGGGTAGCGGCACTGAAGCTTTCTTT

v_gene: TRBV13
abundance: once
j_gene: TRBJ2-1
d_gene: NA
CDR3aa: CASSPSGSPEQFF
CDR3nt: TGTGCCAGCAGCCCGAGCGGTTCCCCAGAGCAGTTCTTC

v_gene: TRBV19
abundance: once
j_gene: TRBJ1-2
d_gene: TRBD1
CDR3aa: CASSINRGDGYTF
CDR3nt: TGTGCCAGTAGTATAAACAGGGGGGATGGCTACACCTTC

v_gene: TRBV30
abundance: NA
j_gene: TRBJ2-3
d_gene: TRBD2
CDR3aa: CAWSLGTSGRTDTQYF
CDR3nt: TGTGCCTGGAGTCTAGGGACTAGCGGGCGCACAGATACGCAGTATTTT

v_gene: TRBV7-8
abundance: NA
j_gene: TRBJ1-5
d_gene: NA
CDR3aa: CASSLGVGQPQHF
CDR3nt: TGTGCCAGCAGCTTAGGGGTGGGTCAGCCCCAGCATTTT

v_gene: TRBV18
abundance: NA
j_gene: TRBJ1-3
d_gene: NA
CDR3aa: CASSPRGEGNTIYF
CDR3nt: TGTGCCAGCTCACCAAGGGGAGAAGGAAACACCATATATTTT

v_gene: TRBV18
abundance: NA
j_gene: TRBJ2-6
d_gene: NA
CDR3aa: CASSPRPGRISGANVLTF
CDR3nt: TGTGCCAGCTCACCACGGCCGGGACGGATCTCTGGGGCCAACGTCCTGACTTTC

v_gene: TRBV10-3
abundance: NA
j_gene: TRBJ1-1
d_gene: TRBD1
CDR3aa: CAISEATGGHDEAFF
CDR3nt: TGTGCCATCAGTGAGGCGACAGGGGGACATGATGAAGCTTTCTTT

v_gene: TRBV28
abundance: few
j_gene: TRBJ2-7
d_gene: TRBD1
CDR3aa: CASSSSDRGSYEQYF
CDR3nt: TGTGCCAGCAGTTCCTCCGACAGGGGGTCCTACGAGCAGTACTTC